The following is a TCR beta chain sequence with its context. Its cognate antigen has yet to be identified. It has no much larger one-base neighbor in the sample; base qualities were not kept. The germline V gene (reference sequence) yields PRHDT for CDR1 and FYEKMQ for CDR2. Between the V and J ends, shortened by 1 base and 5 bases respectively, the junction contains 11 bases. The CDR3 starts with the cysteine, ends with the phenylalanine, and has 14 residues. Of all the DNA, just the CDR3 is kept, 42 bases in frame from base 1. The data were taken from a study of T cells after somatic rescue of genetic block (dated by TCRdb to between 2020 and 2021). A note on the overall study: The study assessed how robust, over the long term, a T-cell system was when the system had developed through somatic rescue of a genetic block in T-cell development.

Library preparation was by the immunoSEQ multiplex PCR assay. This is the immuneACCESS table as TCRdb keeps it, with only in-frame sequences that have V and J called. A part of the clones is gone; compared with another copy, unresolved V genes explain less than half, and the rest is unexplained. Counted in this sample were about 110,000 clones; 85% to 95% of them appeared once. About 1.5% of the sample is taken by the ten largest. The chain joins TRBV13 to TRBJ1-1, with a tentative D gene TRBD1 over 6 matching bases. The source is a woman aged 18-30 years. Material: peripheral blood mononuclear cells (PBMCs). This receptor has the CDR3 CASSLARGGTEAFF. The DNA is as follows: TGTGCCAGCAGCTTAGCCAGGGGTGGAACTGAAGCTTTCTTT.